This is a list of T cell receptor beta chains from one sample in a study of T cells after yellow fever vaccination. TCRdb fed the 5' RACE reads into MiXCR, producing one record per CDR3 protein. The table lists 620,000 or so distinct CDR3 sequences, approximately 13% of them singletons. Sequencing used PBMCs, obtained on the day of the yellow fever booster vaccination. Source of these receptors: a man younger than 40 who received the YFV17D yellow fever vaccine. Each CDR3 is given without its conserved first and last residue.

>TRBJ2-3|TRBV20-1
SARGGLAGPIDTQY
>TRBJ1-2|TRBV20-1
SARVEGQGGYGYT
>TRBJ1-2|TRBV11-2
ASSFRQFHGYT
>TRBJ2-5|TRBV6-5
ASSYSHAGQAGETQY
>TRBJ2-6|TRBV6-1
ASSLRFSGANVLT
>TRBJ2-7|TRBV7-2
ASSFAGTSGRPRSYEQY
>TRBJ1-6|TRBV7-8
ASSPGHQGPLH
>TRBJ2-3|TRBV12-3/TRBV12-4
ASSLSPSRNAGILVRDTQY
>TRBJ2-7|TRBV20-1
SARDLLRASYEQY
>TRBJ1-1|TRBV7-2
ASSFRVSEAF
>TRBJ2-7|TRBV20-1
SIDRDNYEQY
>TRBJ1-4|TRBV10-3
ATRALGGKLF
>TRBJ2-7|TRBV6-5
ASSYFGEGIYEQY
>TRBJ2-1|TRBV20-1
SAIDGSSEQF
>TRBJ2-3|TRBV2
ASSEPGDTQY
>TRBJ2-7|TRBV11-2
ASSLGRGSPREQY
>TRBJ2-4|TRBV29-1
SARDLAKNIQY
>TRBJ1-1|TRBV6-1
ASRPTGTGGVSTEAF
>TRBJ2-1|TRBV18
ASSPPSRGIYNEQF
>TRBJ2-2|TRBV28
ASSYPNGELF
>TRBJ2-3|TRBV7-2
ASSYIAGGSDTQY
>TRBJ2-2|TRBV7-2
ASSVDRGGTGELF
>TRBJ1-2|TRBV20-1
SAREPGTFSYT
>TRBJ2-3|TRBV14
ASSHAGSNTQY
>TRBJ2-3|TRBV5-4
ASNPWGRGGTDTQY
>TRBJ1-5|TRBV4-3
ASSLRRAQPQH
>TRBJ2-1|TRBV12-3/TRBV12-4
ASRFLKPGLIYNEQF
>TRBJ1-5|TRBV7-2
ASSSGPAPSQPQH
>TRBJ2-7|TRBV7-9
ASSSGRIGEQY
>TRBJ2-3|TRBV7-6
ASSGRRGPDTQY
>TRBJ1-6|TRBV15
ATSRDRSSYNSPLH
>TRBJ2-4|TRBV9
ASSSEGPRTSKNIQY
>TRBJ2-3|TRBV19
ASPWDYGTQY
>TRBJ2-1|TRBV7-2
ASSPYREYTVQF
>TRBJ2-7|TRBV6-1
ASSKAGTSSYEQY
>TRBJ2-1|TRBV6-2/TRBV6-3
ASSYTGLSNEQF
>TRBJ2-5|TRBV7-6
ASSSDGLVGETQY
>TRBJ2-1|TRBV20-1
SARHPGDPQF
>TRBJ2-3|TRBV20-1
SARVGADTQY
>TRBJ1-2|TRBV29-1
SVEKGFSGYT
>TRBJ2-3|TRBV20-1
SALKIGLAGADTQY
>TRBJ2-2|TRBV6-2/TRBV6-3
ASSYQVPTGELF
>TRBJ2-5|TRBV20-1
SARTTSGRETQY
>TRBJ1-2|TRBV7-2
ASSLAPGTGGDGYT
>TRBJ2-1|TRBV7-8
ASSFLVGFYNEQF
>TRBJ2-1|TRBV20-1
SARDWTSGTYNEQF
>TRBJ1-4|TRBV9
ASSVGWGVNEKLF
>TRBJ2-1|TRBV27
ASSLGSGRNEQF
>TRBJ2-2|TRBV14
ASSPFTSNTGELF
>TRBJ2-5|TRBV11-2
ASTNEGVGETQY
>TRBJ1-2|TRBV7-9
ASSGQGTTYGYT
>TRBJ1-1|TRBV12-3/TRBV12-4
ASSFGPGTPETRGAF